Below, one T cell receptor (beta chain) is given with its context. This sample stems from a study of blood T cell repertoires in COVID-19. Study summary: Researchers got acute and convalescent COVID-19 samples from the United States, Italy and Spain.

In the original analysis: How many nucleated cells were present was estimated from reference gene primer amplification. This table comes from immunoSEQ multiplex PCR, and its TCRdb copy is limited to in-frame clones, with some not included. That table furnishes V, J and clone size, whereas the DNA furnished D and trimming. The repertoire has around 210,000 clones, roughly nine tenths of them found once; the top ten carry 0.7% to 0.85%. V gave up 5 bases and J gave up 3 bases, with 7 bases separating them. The germline gives CDR1 SGHNT, CDR2 YENEEA. CDR3 size: 13 residues. The chain carries TRBV11-3 and TRBJ1-4; D is unclear. The sequenced material came from peripheral blood. The clonotype was recovered from a woman aged 65 to 85 with acute or convalescent COVID-19. The CDR3 DNA sequence: TGTGCCAGCAGCCAAGAGGCTAATGAAAAACTGTTTTTT. As protein: CASSQEANEKLFF.